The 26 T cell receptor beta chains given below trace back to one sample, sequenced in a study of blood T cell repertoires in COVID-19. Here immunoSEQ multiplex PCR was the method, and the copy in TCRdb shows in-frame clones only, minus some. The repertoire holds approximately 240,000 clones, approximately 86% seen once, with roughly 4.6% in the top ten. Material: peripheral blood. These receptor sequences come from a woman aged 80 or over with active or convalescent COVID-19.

Here the CDR3 reads CATSSPGGARADTQYF. CDR3 in DNA: TGTGCCACCAGCAGCCCGGGGGGGGCCAGGGCAGATACGCAGTATTTT. The chain couples TRBV15 to TRBJ2-3; 8 positions match TRBD2. Germline assignment: CDR1 LNHNV and CDR2 YYDKDF (reference sequence). The J segment lost 4 bases and the V segment lost 3 bases, leaving 9 bases of the junction unmatched. CDR3 size: 16 residues.

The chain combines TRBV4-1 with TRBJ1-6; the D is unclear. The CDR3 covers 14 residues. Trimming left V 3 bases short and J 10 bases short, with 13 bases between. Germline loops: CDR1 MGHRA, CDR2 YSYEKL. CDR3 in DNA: TGCGCCAGCAGCCAGGGTCTACTAATGTCACCCCTCCACTTT. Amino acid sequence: CASSQGLLMSPLHF.

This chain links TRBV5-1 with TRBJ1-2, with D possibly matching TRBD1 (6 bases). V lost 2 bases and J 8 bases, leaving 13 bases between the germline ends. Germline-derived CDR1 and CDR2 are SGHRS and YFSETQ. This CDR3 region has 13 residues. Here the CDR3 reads CASSFNQGSGYTF. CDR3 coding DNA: TGCGCCAGCAGCTTCAACCAGGGGTCGGGCTACACCTTC. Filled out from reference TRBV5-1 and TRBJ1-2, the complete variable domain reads KAGVTQTPRYLIKTRGQQVTLSCSPISGHRSVSWYQQTPGQGLQFLFEYFSETQRNKGNFPGRFSGRQFSNSRSEMNVSTLELGDSALYLCASSFNQGSGYTFGSGTRLTVV.

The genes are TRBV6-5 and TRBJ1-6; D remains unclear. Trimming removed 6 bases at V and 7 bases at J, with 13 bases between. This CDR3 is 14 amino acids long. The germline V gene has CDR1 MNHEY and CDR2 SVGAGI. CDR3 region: CASRVTYDNSPLHF. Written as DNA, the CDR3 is TGTGCCAGCAGGGTGACATATGACAATTCACCCCTCCACTTT.

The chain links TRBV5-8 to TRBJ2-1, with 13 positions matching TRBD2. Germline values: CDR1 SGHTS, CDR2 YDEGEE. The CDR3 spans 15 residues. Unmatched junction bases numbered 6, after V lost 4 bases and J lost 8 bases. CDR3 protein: CASSSGLAGVHEQFF. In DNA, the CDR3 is TGTGCCAGCAGCAGCGGACTAGCGGGAGTTCATGAGCAGTTCTTC.

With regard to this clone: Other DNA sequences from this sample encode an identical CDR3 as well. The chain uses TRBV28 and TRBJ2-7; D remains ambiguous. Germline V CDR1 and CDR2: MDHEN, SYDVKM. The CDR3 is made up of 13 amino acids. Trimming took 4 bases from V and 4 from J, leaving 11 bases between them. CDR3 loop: CASSSPSPYEQYF. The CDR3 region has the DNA TGTGCCAGCAGTTCCCCCTCCCCTTACGAGCAGTACTTC.

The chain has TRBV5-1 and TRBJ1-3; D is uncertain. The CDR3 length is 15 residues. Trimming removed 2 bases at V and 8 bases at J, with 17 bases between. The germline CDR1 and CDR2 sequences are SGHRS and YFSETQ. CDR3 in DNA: TGCGCCAGCAGCTTTGACGGGTCCTCGATATACACCATATATTTT. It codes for CASSFDGSSIYTIYF.

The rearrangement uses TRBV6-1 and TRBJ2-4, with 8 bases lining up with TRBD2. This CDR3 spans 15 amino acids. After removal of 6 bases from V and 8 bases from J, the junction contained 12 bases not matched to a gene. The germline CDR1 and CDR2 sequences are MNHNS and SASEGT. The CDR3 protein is CASSLTGGATDIQYF. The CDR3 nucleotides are TGTGCCAGCAGCCTAACCGGGGGGGCTACGGACATTCAGTACTTC.

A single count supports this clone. CDR3 in amino acids: CASSETGPNTGELFF. DNA for the CDR3: TGTGCCAGTAGTGAAACAGGGCCGAACACCGGGGAGCTGTTTTTT. V is TRBV19 and J is TRBJ2-2; TRBD1 might be the D (6 bases). Trimming took 5 bases from V and 0 from J, leaving 10 bases between them. The CDR3 has 15 amino acids. Germline CDR1 reads LNHDA; CDR2 reads SQIVND (reference sequence).

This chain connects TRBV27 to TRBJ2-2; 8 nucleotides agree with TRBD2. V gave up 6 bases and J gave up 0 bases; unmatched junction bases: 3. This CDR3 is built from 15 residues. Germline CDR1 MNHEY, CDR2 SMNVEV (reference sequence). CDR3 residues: CASRPGGANTGELFF. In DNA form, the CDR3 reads TGTGCCAGCAGGCCGGGGGGGGCGAACACCGGGGAGCTGTTTTTT.

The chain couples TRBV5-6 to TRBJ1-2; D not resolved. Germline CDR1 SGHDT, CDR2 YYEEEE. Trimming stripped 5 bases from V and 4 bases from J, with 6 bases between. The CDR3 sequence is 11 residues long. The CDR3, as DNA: TGTGCCAGCAGAGGGAGCTATGGCTACACCTTC. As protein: CASRGSYGYTF. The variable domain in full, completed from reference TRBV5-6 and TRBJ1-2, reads DAGVTQSPTHLIKTRGQQVTLRCSPKSGHDTVSWYQQALGQGPQFIFQYYEEEERQRGNFPDRFSGHQFPNYSSELNVNALLLGDSALYLCASRGSYGYTFGSGTRLTVV.

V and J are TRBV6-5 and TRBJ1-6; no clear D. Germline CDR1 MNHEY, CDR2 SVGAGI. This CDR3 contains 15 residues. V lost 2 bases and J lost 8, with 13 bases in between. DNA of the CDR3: TGTGCCAGCAGTTACCGGTCAAACTTGGATTCACCCCTCCACTTT. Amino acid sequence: CASSYRSNLDSPLHF.

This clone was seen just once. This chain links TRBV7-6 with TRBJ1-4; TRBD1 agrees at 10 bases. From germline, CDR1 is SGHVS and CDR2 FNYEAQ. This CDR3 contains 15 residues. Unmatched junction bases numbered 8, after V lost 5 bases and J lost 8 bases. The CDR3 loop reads CASSQGTGVYEKLFF. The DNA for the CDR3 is TGTGCCAGCAGCCAGGGGACAGGGGTTTACGAAAAACTGTTTTTT.

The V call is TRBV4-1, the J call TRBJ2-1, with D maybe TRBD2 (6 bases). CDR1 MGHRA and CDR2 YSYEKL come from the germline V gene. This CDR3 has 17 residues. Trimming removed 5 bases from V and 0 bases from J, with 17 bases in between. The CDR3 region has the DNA TGCGCCAGCAGCACCGGGACTTCAACCAACTCCTACAATGAGCAGTTCTTC. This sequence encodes CASSTGTSTNSYNEQFF.

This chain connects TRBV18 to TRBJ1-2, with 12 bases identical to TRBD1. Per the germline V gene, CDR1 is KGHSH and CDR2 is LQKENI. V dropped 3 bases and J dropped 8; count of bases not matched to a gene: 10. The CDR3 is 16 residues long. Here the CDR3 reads CASSPSPGQGAGGYTF. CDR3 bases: TGTGCCAGCTCACCCTCACCGGGACAGGGGGCTGGAGGCTACACCTTC.

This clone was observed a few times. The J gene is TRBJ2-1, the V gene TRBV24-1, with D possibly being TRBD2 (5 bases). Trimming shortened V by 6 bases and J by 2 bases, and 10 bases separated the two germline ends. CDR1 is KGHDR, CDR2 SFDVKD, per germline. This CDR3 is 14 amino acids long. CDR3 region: CATSTRFTYNEQFF. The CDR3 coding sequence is TGTGCCACCAGTACTAGGTTCACCTACAATGAGCAGTTCTTC.

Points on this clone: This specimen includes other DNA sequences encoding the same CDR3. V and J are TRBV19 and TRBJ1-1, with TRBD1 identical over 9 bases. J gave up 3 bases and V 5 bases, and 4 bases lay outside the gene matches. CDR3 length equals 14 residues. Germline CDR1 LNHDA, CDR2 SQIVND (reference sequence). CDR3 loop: CASSLTGGYTEAFF. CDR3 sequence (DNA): TGTGCCAGTAGTCTGACAGGGGGGTACACTGAAGCTTTCTTT.

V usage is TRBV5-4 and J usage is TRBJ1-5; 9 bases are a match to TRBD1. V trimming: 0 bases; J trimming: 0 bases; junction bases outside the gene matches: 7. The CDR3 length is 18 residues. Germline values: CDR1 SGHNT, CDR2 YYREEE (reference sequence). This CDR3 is CASSLADRGPDSNQPQHF. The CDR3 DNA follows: TGTGCCAGCAGCTTGGCGGACAGGGGTCCCGATAGCAATCAGCCCCAGCATTTT.

The CDR3 spells CASSLGEGEKLFF. The DNA of the CDR3 is TGTGCCAGCAGTTTGGGGGAGGGGGAAAAACTGTTTTTT. The chain links TRBV27 to TRBJ1-4; D is possibly TRBD1 (5 bases). Germline V gives CDR1 MNHEY, CDR2 SMNVEV (reference sequence). This CDR3 is built from 13 residues. V lost 3 bases and J lost 8, with 10 bases in between.

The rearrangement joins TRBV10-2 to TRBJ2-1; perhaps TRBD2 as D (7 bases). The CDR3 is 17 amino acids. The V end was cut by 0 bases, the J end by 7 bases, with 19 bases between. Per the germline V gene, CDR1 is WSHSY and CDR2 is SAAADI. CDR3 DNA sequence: TGCGCCAGCAGTGAGTCCGGGGGGAGGGGGGCATGGAATGAGCAGTTCTTC. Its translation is CASSESGGRGAWNEQFF.

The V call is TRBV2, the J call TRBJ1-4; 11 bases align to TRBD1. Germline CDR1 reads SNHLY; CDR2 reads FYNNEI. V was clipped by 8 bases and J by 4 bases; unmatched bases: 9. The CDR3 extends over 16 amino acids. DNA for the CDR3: TGTGCCAGCTTGGGACAGGGGGGGCAAGGTAATGAAAAACTGTTTTTT. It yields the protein CASLGQGGQGNEKLFF.

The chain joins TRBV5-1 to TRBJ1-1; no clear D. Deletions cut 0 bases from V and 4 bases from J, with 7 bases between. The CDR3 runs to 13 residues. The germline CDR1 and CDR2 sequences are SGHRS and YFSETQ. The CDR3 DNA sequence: TGCGCCAGCAGCTTGGAGCCCGGCACTGAAGCTTTCTTT. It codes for CASSLEPGTEAFF.

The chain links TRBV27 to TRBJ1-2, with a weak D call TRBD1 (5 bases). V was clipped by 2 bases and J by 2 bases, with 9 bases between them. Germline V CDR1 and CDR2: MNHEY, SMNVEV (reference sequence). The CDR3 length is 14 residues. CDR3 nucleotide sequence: TGTGCCAGCAGTTTAAGGCAGGGAAACTATGGCTACACCTTC. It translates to CASSLRQGNYGYTF.

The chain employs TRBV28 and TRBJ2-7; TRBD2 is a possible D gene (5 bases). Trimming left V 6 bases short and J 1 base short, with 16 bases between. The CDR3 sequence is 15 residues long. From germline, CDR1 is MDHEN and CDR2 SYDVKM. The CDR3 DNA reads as TGTGCCAGCAGCCTAGTGGCGGGCCGTTCCTACGAGCAGTACTTC. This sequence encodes CASSLVAGRSYEQYF. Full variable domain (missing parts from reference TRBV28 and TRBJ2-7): DVKVTQSSRYLVKRTGEKVFLECVQDMDHENMFWYRQDPGLGLRLIYFSYDVKMKEKGDIPEGYSVSREKKERFSLILESASTNQTSMYLCASSLVAGRSYEQYFGPGTRLTVT.

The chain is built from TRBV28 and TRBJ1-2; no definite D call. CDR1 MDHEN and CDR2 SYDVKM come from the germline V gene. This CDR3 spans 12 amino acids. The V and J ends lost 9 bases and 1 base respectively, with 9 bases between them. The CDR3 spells CASNSLNYGYTF. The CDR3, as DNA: TGTGCCAGTAACAGCCTTAACTATGGCTACACCTTC.

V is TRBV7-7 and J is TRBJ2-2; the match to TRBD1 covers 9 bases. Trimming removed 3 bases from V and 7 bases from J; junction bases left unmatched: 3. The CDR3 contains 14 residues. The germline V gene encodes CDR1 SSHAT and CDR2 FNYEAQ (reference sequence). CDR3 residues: CASSLTGGVGELFF. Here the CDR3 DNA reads TGTGCCAGCAGCTTGACAGGGGGTGTCGGGGAGCTGTTTTTT.